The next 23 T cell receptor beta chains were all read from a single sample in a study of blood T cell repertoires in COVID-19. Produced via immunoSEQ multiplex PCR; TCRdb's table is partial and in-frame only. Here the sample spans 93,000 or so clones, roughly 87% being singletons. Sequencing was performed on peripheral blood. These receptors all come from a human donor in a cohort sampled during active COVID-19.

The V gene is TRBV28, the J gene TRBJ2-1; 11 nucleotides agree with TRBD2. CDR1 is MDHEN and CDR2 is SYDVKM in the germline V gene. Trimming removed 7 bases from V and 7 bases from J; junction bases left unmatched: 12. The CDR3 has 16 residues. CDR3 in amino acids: CASTAAGTSGLNEQFF. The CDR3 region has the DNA TGTGCCAGCACCGCAGCCGGGACTAGCGGCTTGAATGAGCAGTTCTTC.

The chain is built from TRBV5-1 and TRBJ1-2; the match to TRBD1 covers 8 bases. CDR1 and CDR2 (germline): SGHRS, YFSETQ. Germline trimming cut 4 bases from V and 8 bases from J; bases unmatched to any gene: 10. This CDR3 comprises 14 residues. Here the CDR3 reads CASSPGQGAGGYTF. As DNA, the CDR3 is TGCGCCAGCAGCCCGGGGCAGGGGGCTGGCGGCTACACCTTC.

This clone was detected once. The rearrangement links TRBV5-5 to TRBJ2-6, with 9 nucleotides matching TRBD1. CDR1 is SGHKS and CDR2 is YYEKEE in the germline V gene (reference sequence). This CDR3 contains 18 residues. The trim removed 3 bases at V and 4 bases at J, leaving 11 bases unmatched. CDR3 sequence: CASSYGQGFSQGANVLTF. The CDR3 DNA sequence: TGTGCCAGCAGCTATGGACAGGGGTTCTCTCAAGGGGCCAACGTCCTGACTTTC. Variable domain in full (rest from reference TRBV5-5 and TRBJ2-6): DAGVTQSPTHLIKTRGQQVTLRCSPISGHKSVSWYQQVLGQGPQFIFQYYEKEERGRGNFPDRFSARQFPNYSSELNVNALLLGDSALYLCASSYGQGFSQGANVLTFGAGSRLTVL.

CDR3 nucleotide sequence: TGTGCCAGTAGCCATCATCCGGGAGAAACCTACAATGAGCAGTTCTTC. Translated, it gives CASSHHPGETYNEQFF. The genes are TRBV19 and TRBJ2-1, with D perhaps matching TRBD2 (6 bases). Trimming pared 6 bases from V and 2 bases from J, leaving 17 bases between. The germline gives CDR1 LNHDA, CDR2 SQIVND (reference sequence). This CDR3 spans 16 amino acids.

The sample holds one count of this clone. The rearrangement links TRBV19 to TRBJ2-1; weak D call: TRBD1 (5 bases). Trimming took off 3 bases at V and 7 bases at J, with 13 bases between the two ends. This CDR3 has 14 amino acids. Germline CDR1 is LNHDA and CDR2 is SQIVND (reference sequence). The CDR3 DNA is TGTGCCAGTAGTATGAGGACATCCCCGAATGAGCAGTTCTTC. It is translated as CASSMRTSPNEQFF.

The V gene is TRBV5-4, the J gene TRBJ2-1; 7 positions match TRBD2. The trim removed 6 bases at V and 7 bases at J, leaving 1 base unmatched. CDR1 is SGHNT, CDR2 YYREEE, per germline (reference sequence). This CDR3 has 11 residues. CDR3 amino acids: CASTGGNEQFF. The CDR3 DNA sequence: TGTGCCAGCACCGGGGGGAATGAGCAGTTCTTC.

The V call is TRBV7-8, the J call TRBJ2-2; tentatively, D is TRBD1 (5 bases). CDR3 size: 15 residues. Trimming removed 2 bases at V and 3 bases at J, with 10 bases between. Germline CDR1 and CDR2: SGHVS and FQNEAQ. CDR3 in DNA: TGTGCCAGCAGCTTATGGGGCGCCGACACCGGGGAGCTGTTTTTT. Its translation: CASSLWGADTGELFF.

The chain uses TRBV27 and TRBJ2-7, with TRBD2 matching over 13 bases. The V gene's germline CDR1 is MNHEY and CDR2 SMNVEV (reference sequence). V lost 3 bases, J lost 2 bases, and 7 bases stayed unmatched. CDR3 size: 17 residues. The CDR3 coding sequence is TGTGCCAGCAGTTTGGGACTAGCGGGGCCACAAGCCTACGAGCAGTACTTC. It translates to CASSLGLAGPQAYEQYF.

CDR3 bases: TGTGCCAGCAGCCAAGTAGAGGGAGGGGCCAGTTTATATAATACGCAGTATTTT. Protein sequence: CASSQVEGGASLYNTQYF. The genes are TRBV3-1 (or the pseudogene TRBV3-2) and TRBJ2-3, with 7 positions matching TRBD2. Germline CDR1 reads LGHDT; CDR2 reads YNNKEL (reference sequence). Trimming cost V 1 base and J 7 bases; bases outside gene matches: 17. This CDR3 comprises 18 residues.

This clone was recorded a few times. CDR3 protein: CASSDPFRGEQYF. In nucleotides, the CDR3 is TGCGCCAGCAGTGACCCCTTTAGGGGGGAGCAGTACTTC. The rearrangement uses TRBV10-1 and TRBJ2-7; tentative D call: TRBD1 (6 bases). The CDR3 loop spans 13 amino acids. V lost 3 bases to trimming and J lost 7 bases, with 13 bases between them. Germline loops: CDR1 WNHNN, CDR2 SYGVQD (reference sequence).

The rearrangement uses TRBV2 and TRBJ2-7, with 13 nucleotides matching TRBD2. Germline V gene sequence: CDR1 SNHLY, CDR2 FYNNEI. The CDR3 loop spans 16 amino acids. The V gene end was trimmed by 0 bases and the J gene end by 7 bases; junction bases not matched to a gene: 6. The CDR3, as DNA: TGTGCCAGCAGTGAAGCCGGGACTAGCGGGATTGGGGAGCAGTACTTC. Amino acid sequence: CASSEAGTSGIGEQYF.

CDR3 loop: CASSLGVAYTF. As DNA, the CDR3 is TGTGCCAGCAGCTTAGGGGTGGCTTACACCTTC. This chain connects TRBV13 to TRBJ1-2; D remains unclear. Germline CDR1 and CDR2: PRHDT and FYEKMQ (reference sequence). This CDR3 has 11 amino acids. Deletions cut 0 bases from V and 11 bases from J, with 7 bases between.

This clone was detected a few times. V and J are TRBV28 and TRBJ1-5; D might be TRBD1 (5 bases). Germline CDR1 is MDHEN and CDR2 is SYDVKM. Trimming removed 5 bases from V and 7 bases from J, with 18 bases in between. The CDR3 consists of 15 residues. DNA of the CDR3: TGTGCCAGCAGTCCGATCGGGCAGGGTGTCCAGCCCCAGCATTTT. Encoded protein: CASSPIGQGVQPQHF.

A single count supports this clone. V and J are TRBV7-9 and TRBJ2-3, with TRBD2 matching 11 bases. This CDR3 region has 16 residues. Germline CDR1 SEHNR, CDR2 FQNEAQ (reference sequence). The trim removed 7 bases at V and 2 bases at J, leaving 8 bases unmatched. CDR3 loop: CASTQGLADPTDTQYF. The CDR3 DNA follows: TGTGCCAGCACCCAGGGACTAGCGGATCCCACAGATACGCAGTATTTT.

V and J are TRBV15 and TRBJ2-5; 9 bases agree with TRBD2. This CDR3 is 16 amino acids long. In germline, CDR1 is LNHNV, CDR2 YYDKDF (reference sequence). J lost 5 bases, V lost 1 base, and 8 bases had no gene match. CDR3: CATSRGLAGRWETQYF. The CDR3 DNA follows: TGTGCCACCAGCAGAGGGCTAGCGGGGAGGTGGGAGACCCAGTACTTC.

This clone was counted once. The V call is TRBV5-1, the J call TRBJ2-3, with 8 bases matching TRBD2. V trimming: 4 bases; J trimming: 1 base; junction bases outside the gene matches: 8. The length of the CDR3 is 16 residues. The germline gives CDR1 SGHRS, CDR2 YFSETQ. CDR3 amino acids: CASSLAGPSGTDTQYF. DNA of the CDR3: TGCGCCAGCAGCCTAGCGGGCCCCTCGGGCACAGATACGCAGTATTTT.

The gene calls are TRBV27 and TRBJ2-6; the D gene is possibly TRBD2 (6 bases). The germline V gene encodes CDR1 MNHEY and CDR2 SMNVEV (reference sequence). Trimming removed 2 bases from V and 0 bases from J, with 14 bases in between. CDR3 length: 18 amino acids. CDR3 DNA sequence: TGTGCCAGCAGTTTACGGGGGACGCCTAGCTCTGGGGCCAACGTCCTGACTTTC. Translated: CASSLRGTPSSGANVLTF.

Here the CDR3 reads CASSGDRGTRNIQYF. DNA for the CDR3: TGTGCCAGCAGTGGAGACAGGGGGACGAGAAACATTCAGTACTTC. V and J are TRBV2 and TRBJ2-4; 9 bases line up with TRBD1. CDR1 is SNHLY, CDR2 FYNNEI, per germline. The CDR3 has 15 residues. After removal of 4 bases from V and 6 bases from J, the junction contained 7 bases not matched to a gene. The whole variable domain, remainder taken from reference TRBV2 and TRBJ2-4, is EPEVTQTPSHQVTQMGQEVILRCVPISNHLYFYWYRQILGQKVEFLVSFYNNEISEKSEIFDDQFSVERPDGSNFTLKIRSTKLEDSAMYFCASSGDRGTRNIQYFGAGTRLSVL.

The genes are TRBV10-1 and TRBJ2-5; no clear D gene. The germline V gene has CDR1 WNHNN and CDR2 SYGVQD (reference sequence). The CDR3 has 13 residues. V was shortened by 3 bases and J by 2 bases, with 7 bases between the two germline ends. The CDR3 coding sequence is TGCGCCAGCAGTGAAGCGCTTCAAGAGACCCAGTACTTC. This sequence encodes CASSEALQETQYF.

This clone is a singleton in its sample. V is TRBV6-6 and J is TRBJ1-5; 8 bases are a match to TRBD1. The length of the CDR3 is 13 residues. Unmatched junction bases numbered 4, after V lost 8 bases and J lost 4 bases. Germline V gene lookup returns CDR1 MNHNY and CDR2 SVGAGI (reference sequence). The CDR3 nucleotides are TGTGCCAGCCAGACAGGGGTGAATCAGCCCCAGCATTTT. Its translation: CASQTGVNQPQHF.

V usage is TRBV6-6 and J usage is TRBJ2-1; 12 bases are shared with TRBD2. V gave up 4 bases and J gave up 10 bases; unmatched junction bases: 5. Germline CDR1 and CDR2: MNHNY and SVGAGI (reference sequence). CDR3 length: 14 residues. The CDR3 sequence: CASSWPGLAGEQFF. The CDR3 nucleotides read TGTGCCAGCAGTTGGCCGGGACTAGCGGGCGAGCAGTTCTTC.

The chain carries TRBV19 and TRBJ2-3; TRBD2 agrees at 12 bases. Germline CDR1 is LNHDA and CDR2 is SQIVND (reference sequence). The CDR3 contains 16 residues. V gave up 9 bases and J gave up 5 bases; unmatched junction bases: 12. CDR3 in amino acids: CASSDPTSGGIDTQYF. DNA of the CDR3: TGTGCCAGCTCCGATCCGACTAGCGGGGGTATAGATACGCAGTATTTT. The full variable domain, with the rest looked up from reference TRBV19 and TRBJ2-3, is DGGITQSPKYLFRKEGQNVTLSCEQNLNHDAMYWYRQDPGQGLRLIYYSQIVNDFQKGDIAEGYSVSREKKESFPLTVTSAQKNPTAFYLCASSDPTSGGIDTQYFGPGTRLTVL.

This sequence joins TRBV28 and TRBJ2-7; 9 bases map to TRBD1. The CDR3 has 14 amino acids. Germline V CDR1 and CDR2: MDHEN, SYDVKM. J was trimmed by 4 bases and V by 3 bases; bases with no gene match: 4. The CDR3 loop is CASSFGTGWYEQYF. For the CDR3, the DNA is TGTGCCAGCAGTTTCGGGACAGGGTGGTACGAGCAGTACTTC.